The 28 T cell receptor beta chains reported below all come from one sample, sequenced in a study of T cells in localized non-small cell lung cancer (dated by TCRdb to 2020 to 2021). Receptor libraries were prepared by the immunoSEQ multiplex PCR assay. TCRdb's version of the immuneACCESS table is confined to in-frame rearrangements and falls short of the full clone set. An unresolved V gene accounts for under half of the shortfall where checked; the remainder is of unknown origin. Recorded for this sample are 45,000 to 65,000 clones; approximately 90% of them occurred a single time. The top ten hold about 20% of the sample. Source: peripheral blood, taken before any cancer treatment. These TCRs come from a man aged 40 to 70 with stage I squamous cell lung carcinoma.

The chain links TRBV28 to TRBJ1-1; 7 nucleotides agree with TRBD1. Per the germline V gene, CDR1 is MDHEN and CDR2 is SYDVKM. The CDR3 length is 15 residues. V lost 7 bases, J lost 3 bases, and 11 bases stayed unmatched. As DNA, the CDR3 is TGTGCCAGCACCCTCGCCGGCAGGGGGTACACTGAAGCTTTCTTT. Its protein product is CASTLAGRGYTEAFF.

CDR3 coding DNA: TGTGCCAGCAGCTTAGCGCCGGGCCTTTCTATCGAGCAGTACTTC. It yields the protein CASSLAPGLSIEQYF. The V call is TRBV11-1, the J call TRBJ2-7; D is uncertain. The CDR3 loop spans 15 amino acids. Germline V gives CDR1 SGHAT, CDR2 FQDESV (reference sequence). V dropped 0 bases and J dropped 6 bases, with 15 bases sitting between them.

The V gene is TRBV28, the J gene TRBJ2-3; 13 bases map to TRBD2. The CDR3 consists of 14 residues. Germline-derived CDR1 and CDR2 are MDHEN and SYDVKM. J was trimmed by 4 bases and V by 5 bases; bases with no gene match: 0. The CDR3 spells CASSGLAGADTQYF. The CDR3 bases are TGTGCCAGCAGTGGACTAGCGGGAGCAGATACGCAGTATTTT.

CDR3 sequence reads: CASSQAPGLAGEEQYF. The CDR3 bases are TGCGCCAGCAGCCAAGCACCGGGACTAGCGGGAGAAGAGCAGTACTTC. The chain joins TRBV4-1 to TRBJ2-7, with 14 bases that match TRBD2. The CDR3 totals 16 residues. V trimming: 1 base; J trimming: 7 bases; junction bases outside the gene matches: 6. Germline CDR1 and CDR2: MGHRA and YSYEKL.

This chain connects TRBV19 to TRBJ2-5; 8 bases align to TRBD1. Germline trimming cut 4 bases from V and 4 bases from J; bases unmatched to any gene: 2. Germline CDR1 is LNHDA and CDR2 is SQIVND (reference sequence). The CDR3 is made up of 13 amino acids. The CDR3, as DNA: TGTGCCAGTAGTAGTGACAGGGGAGAGACCCAGTACTTC. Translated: CASSSDRGETQYF.

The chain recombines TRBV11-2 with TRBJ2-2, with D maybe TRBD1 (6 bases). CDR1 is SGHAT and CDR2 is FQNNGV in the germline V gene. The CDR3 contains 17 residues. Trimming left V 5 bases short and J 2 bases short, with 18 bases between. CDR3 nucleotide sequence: TGTGCCAGCAGCCTTCGTACAGGGTGGTATAACACCGGGGAGCTGTTTTTT. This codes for CASSLRTGWYNTGELFF.

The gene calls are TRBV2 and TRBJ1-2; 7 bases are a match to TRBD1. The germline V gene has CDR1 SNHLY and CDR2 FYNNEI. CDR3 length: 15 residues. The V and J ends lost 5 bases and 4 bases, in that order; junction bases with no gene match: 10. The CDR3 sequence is CASSPDRDEGYGYTF. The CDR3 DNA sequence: TGTGCCAGCAGTCCTGACAGGGACGAGGGCTATGGCTACACCTTC.

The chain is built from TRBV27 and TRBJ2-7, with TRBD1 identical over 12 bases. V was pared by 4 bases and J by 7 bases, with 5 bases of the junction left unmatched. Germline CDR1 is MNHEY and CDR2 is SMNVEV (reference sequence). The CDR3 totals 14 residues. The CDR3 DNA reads TGTGCCAGCAGTTCCGGGACAGGGGGCGCGGAGCAGTACTTC. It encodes CASSSGTGGAEQYF.

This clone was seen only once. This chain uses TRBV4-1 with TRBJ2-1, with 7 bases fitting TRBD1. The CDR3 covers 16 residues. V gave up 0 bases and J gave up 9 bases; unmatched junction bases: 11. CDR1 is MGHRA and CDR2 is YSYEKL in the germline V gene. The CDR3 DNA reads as TGCGCCAGCAGCCAAGAAGAGGGGGCAGAAACCGTTGAGCAGTTCTTC. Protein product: CASSQEEGAETVEQFF.

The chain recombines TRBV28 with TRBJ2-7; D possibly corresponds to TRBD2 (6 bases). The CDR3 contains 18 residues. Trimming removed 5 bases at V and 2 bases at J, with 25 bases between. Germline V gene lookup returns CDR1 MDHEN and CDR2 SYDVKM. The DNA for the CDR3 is TGTGCCAGCAGTGGCACTAGCCGGCAGGGAGGCAGCACCTACGAGCAGTACTTC. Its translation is CASSGTSRQGGSTYEQYF.

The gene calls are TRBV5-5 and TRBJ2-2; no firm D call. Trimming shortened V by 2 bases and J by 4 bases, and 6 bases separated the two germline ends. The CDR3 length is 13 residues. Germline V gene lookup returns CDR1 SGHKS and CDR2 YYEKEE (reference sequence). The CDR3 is CASSFTATGELFF. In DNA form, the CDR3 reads TGTGCCAGCAGCTTCACAGCCACCGGGGAGCTGTTTTTT.

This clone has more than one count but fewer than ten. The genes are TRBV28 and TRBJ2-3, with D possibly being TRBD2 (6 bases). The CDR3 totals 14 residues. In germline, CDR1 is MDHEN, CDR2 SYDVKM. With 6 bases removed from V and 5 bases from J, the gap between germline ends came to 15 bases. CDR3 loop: CASRVAVLVDTQYF. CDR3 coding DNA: TGTGCCAGCAGGGTAGCGGTCCTAGTAGATACGCAGTATTTT. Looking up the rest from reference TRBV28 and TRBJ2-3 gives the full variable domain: DVKVTQSSRYLVKRTGEKVFLECVQDMDHENMFWYRQDPGLGLRLIYFSYDVKMKEKGDIPEGYSVSREKKERFSLILESASTNQTSMYLCASRVAVLVDTQYFGPGTRLTVL.

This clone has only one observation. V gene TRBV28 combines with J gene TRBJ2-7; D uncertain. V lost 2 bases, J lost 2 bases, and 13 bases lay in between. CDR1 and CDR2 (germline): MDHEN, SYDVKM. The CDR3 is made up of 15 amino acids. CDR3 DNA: TGTGCCAGCAGTTTACTATCCCAGAATGCCTACGAGCAGTACTTC. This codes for CASSLLSQNAYEQYF.

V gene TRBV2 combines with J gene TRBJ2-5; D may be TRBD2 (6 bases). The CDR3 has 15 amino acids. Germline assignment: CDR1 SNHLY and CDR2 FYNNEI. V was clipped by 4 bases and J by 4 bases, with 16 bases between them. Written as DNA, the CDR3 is TGTGCCAGCAGTGGGACTCCACTCGGGGGAGAGACCCAGTACTTC. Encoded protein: CASSGTPLGGETQYF.

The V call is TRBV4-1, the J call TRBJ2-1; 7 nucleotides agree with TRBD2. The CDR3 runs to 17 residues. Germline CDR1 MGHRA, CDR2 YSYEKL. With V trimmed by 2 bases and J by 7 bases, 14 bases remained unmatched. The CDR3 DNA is TGCGCCAGCAGCCAAAGGGCTAGCGGTCAGAGTACTAATGAGCAGTTCTTC. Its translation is CASSQRASGQSTNEQFF.

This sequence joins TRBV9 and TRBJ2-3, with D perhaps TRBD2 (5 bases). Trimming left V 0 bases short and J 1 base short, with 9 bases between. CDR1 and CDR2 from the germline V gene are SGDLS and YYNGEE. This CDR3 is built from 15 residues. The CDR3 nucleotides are TGTGCCAGCAGCGTAGAACTAGGCGGCACAGATACGCAGTATTTT. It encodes CASSVELGGTDTQYF. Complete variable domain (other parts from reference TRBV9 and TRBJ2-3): DSGVTQTPKHLITATGQRVTLRCSPRSGDLSVYWYQQSLDQGLQFLIQYYNGEERAKGNILERFSAQQFPDLHSELNLSSLELGDSALYFCASSVELGGTDTQYFGPGTRLTVL.

CDR3 DNA sequence: TGTGCCAGCTCCGGCCAGCCTGGGGCCAACGTCCTGACTTTC. This sequence encodes CASSGQPGANVLTF. The rearrangement uses TRBV6-5 and TRBJ2-6; D is unresolved. The germline gives CDR1 MNHEY, CDR2 SVGAGI. The CDR3 loop spans 14 amino acids. Trimming removed 8 bases at V and 2 bases at J, with 10 bases between.

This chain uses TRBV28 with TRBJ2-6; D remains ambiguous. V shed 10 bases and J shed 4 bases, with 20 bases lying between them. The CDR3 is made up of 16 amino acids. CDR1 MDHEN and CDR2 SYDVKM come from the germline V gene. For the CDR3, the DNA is TGTGCCACCCATGACACACCCCACTCCGGGGCCAACGTCCTGACTTTC. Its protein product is CATHDTPHSGANVLTF.

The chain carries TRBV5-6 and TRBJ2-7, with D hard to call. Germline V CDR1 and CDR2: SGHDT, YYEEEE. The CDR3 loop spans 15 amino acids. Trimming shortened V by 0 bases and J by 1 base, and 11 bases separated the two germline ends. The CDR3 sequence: CASSLGPSTSYEQYF. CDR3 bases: TGTGCCAGCAGCTTGGGTCCGTCCACTTCCTACGAGCAGTACTTC.

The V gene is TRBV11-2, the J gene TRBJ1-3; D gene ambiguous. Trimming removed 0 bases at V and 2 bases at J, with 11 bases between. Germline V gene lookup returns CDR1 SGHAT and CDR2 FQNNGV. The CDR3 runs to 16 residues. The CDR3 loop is CASSLDHVATGNTIYF. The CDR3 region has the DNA TGTGCCAGCAGCTTAGATCATGTCGCCACTGGAAACACCATATATTTT.

For the CDR3, the DNA is TGTGCCAGCTTACCCGCAGGGTCGAGAGAGACCCAGTACTTC. As protein: CASLPAGSRETQYF. The chain combines TRBV6-1 with TRBJ2-5, with a tentative D call TRBD1 (5 bases). CDR3 length: 14 residues. V lost 8 bases, J lost 4 bases, and 17 bases lay in between. Looked up from germline, CDR1 is MNHNS and CDR2 is SASEGT.

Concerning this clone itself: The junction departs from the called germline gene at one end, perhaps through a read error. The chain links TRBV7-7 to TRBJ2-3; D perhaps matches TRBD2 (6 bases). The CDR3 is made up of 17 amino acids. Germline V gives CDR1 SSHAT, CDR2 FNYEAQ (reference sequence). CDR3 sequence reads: CASSLEMAGTCTDTQYF. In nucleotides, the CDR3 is TGTGCTAGCAGCTTAGAGATGGCGGGAACCTGCACAGATACGCAGTATTTT.

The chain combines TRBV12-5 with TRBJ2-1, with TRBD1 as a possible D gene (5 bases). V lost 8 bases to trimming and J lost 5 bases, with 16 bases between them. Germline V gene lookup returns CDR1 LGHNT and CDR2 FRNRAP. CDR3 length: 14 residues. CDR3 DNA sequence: TGTGCTAGTCGCCAGGGAAGATTAGACAATGAGCAGTTCTTC. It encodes CASRQGRLDNEQFF.

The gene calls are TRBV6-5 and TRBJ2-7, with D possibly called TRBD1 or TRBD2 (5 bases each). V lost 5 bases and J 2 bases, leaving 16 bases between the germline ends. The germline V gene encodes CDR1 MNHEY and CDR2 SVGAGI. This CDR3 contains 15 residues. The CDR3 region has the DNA TGTGCCAGCAGTACCTCCGGGACCACCACCTACGAGCAGTACTTC. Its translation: CASSTSGTTTYEQYF.

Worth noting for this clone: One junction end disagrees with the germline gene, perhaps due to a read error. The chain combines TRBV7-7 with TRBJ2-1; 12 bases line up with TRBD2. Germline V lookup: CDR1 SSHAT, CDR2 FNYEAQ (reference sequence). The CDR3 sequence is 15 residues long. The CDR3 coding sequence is TGTGCTAGCAGCTTAAGTCTAGCGGGAGGGGAAGAGCAGTTCTTC. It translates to CASSLSLAGGEEQFF.

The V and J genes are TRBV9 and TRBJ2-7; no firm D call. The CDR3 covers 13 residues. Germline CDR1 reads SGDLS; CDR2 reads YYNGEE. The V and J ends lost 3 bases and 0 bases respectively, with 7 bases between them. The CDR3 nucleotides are TGTGCCAGCAGCGCTTTGGACTCCTACGAGCAGTACTTC. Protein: CASSALDSYEQYF.

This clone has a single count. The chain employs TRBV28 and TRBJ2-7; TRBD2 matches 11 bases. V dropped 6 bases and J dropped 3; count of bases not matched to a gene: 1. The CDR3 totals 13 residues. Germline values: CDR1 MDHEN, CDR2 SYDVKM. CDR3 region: CASRTSGIYEQYF. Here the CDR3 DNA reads TGTGCCAGCAGGACTAGCGGGATCTACGAGCAGTACTTC.

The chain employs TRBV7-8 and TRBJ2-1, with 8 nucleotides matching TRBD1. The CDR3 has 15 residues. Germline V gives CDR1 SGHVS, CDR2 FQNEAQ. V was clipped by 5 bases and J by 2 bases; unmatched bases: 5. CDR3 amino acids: CASSPGQGTYNEQFF. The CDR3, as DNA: TGTGCCAGCAGCCCCGGACAGGGAACCTACAATGAGCAGTTCTTC.